One TCR beta chain is described in this entry. Trimming left V 4 bases short and J 2 bases short, with 13 bases between. The CDR3 runs to 15 residues. Per the germline V gene, CDR1 is SGHAT and CDR2 is FQDESV (reference sequence). The data were taken from a study of control samples from healthy donors and cancer patients. Only in-frame clones appear in the TCRdb table, and some are missing; sequencing was by immunoSEQ multiplex PCR. The sample consists of 100,000 to 120,000 clones, approximately 90% of them appearing once. This clonotype was sampled from an older woman with lung cancer. Sample: PBMCs. The V and J genes are TRBV11-1 and TRBJ2-3, with D unresolved. The CDR3 nucleotides are TGTGCCAGCAGCTCGACGGATAGGTTCACAGATACGCAGTATTTT. This gives the protein CASSSTDRFTDTQYF.